The 21 T cell receptor beta chains listed next were all sequenced from one sample in a study of graft-versus-host responses after intestinal transplantation. These receptors lack a known antigen. Some clones are missing from TCRdb's copy, which holds only in-frame ones; the method was immunoSEQ multiplex PCR. The sample yields some 96,000 clones, roughly 87% seen once. The sequences come from unstimulated CD4+ T cells sorted from spleen or lymph node cells, collected before transplant. These receptors came from a human donor who was the organ donor for an intestinal transplant.

The V call is TRBV14, the J call TRBJ1-6; D call uncertain. Germline V gene data show CDR1 as SGHDN and CDR2 as FVKESK. This CDR3 has 12 amino acids. Trimming took off 2 bases at V and 10 bases at J, with 6 bases between the two ends. As DNA, the CDR3 is TGTGCCAGCAGCCAATTCGGCTCACCCCTCCACTTT. It translates to CASSQFGSPLHF. Looking up the rest from reference TRBV14 and TRBJ1-6 gives the full variable domain: EAGVTQFPSHSVIEKGQTVTLRCDPISGHDNLYWYRRVMGKEIKFLLHFVKESKQDESGMPNNRFLAERTGGTYSTLKVQPAELEDSGVYFCASSQFGSPLHFGNGTRLTVT.

V and J are TRBV5-1 and TRBJ2-2; 7 nucleotides match TRBD2. The CDR3 loop spans 18 amino acids. Per the germline V gene, CDR1 is SGHRS and CDR2 is YFSETQ. V dropped 3 bases and J dropped 0; count of bases not matched to a gene: 11. CDR3 amino acids: CASSSLLGGRANTGELFF. DNA for the CDR3: TGCGCCAGCAGCTCTTTATTGGGGGGGAGAGCGAACACCGGGGAGCTGTTTTTT.

The V call is TRBV5-1, the J call TRBJ2-5; the match to TRBD2 covers 15 bases. The CDR3 is made up of 19 amino acids. J gave up 1 base and V 2 bases, and 9 bases lay outside the gene matches. Germline CDR1 is SGHRS and CDR2 is YFSETQ. The CDR3 spells CASSFSGTSGGRGQETQYF. Written as DNA, the CDR3 is TGCGCCAGCAGCTTCTCCGGGACTAGCGGGGGGAGGGGCCAAGAGACCCAGTACTTC.

For this clone: The same CDR3 arises from other DNA sequences in this sample as well. The chain recombines TRBV28 with TRBJ1-2; D might be TRBD1 (6 bases). CDR3 length: 13 residues. V dropped 2 bases and J dropped 4 bases, with 8 bases sitting between them. CDR1 is MDHEN, CDR2 SYDVKM, per germline. CDR3 bases: TGTGCCAGCAGTTTAGGGGGGCTCTATGGCTACACCTTC. Protein product: CASSLGGLYGYTF.

The DNA for the CDR3 is TGTGCCAGCAGCTTTAGCCCCGGACAGTCAGATACGCAGTATTTT. Amino acid sequence: CASSFSPGQSDTQYF. The chain is built from TRBV9 and TRBJ2-3, with D possibly matching TRBD1 (6 bases). V dropped 4 bases and J dropped 4 bases, with 16 bases sitting between them. The CDR3 is 15 residues long. Germline CDR1 SGDLS, CDR2 YYNGEE.

The chain employs TRBV2 and TRBJ1-1; weak D call: TRBD1 (5 bases). The germline CDR1 and CDR2 sequences are SNHLY and FYNNEI. The CDR3 has 15 residues. Trimming removed 1 base from V and 1 base from J, with 10 bases in between. CDR3 coding DNA: TGTGCCAGCAGTGAAGGGCGGGGGGGGAACACTGAAGCTTTCTTT. It codes for CASSEGRGGNTEAFF.

This sequence joins TRBV19 and TRBJ2-7, with D unresolved. The CDR3 has 15 residues. Trimming pared 4 bases from V and 0 bases from J, leaving 13 bases between. Germline V gives CDR1 LNHDA, CDR2 SQIVND (reference sequence). For the CDR3, the DNA is TGTGCCAGTAGTAATCCGGGCAGCAGCTCCTACGAGCAGTACTTC. Translated: CASSNPGSSSYEQYF.

This clone was seen once. The V and J genes are TRBV4-1 and TRBJ1-6, with D unclear. V shed 0 bases and J shed 3 bases, with 9 bases lying between them. CDR3 length: 16 amino acids. CDR1 is MGHRA and CDR2 is YSYEKL in the germline V gene. The DNA for the CDR3 is TGCGCCAGCAGCCAAGAAGGGTTTGTCTATAATTCACCCCTCCACTTT. Its protein product is CASSQEGFVYNSPLHF.

This chain uses TRBV28 with TRBJ2-3; D remains unclear. CDR1 and CDR2 from the germline V gene are MDHEN and SYDVKM. The CDR3 runs to 15 residues. Trimming pared 0 bases from V and 0 bases from J, leaving 7 bases between. The CDR3 region has the DNA TGTGCCAGCAGTTTATGGGAAAGCAGCACAGATACGCAGTATTTT. Translated: CASSLWESSTDTQYF. Full variable domain (outside the CDR3, taken from reference TRBV28 and TRBJ2-3): DVKVTQSSRYLVKRTGEKVFLECVQDMDHENMFWYRQDPGLGLRLIYFSYDVKMKEKGDIPEGYSVSREKKERFSLILESASTNQTSMYLCASSLWESSTDTQYFGPGTRLTVL.

The chain has TRBV5-4 and TRBJ2-5; tentative D call: TRBD1 (6 bases). The end of the DNA is better explained by TRBJ2-7, so the J call may be wrong. The CDR3 totals 19 residues. CDR1 is SGHNT, CDR2 YYREEE, per germline (reference sequence). CDR3 nucleotides: TGTGCCAGCAGCTCTACCCGAAGCACACAGGGTGTCTCAGCCTACGAGCAGTACTTC. This sequence encodes CASSSTRSTQGVSAYEQYF.

V is TRBV9 and J is TRBJ1-6; TRBD1 matches 7 bases. The germline V gene encodes CDR1 SGDLS and CDR2 YYNGEE. The CDR3 is 14 residues long. The ends lost 0 bases at V and 10 bases at J; junction bases unmatched: 4. CDR3 residues: CASSVGQGGSPLHF. DNA of the CDR3: TGTGCCAGCAGCGTAGGACAGGGAGGGTCACCCCTCCACTTT.

The rearrangement joins TRBV5-1 to TRBJ2-1, with D unresolved. The CDR3 is made up of 15 amino acids. Trimming shortened V by 1 base and J by 6 bases, and 14 bases separated the two germline ends. Germline CDR1 and CDR2: SGHRS and YFSETQ. The CDR3 sequence is CASSLSLVFPNEQFF. The CDR3 DNA reads TGCGCCAGCAGCTTGAGCCTAGTGTTCCCCAATGAGCAGTTCTTC.

This chain connects TRBV5-6 to TRBJ2-4; maybe TRBD1 (5 bases). Per germline, CDR1 SGHDT and CDR2 YYEEEE. Between the trimmed V and J ends, which lost 2 bases and 8 bases, there was a span of 17 bases. The CDR3 has 15 residues. CDR3 protein: CASSFWPPGQDIQYF. The DNA for the CDR3 is TGTGCCAGCAGCTTCTGGCCACCAGGGCAGGACATTCAGTACTTC. Combining the CDR3 with reference TRBV5-6 and TRBJ2-4 gives the whole variable domain DAGVTQSPTHLIKTRGQQVTLRCSPKSGHDTVSWYQQALGQGPQFIFQYYEEEERQRGNFPDRFSGHQFPNYSSELNVNALLLGDSALYLCASSFWPPGQDIQYFGAGTRLSVL.

This clone was seen a single time. The V and J genes are TRBV5-5 and TRBJ1-4, with TRBD1 matching 8 bases. V lost 4 bases to trimming and J lost 5 bases; unmatched junction nucleotides: 7. The germline V gene has CDR1 SGHKS and CDR2 YYEKEE (reference sequence). The CDR3 runs to 15 residues. The CDR3 region has the DNA TGTGCCAGCAGCGGACAGGGACAGAGGAATGAAAAACTGTTTTTT. This gives the protein CASSGQGQRNEKLFF. Filled out from reference TRBV5-5 and TRBJ1-4, the complete variable domain reads DAGVTQSPTHLIKTRGQQVTLRCSPISGHKSVSWYQQVLGQGPQFIFQYYEKEERGRGNFPDRFSARQFPNYSSELNVNALLLGDSALYLCASSGQGQRNEKLFFGSGTQLSVL.

The chain links TRBV25-1 to TRBJ1-6; D might be TRBD1 (5 bases). The length of the CDR3 is 15 residues. V shed 3 bases and J shed 4 bases, with 10 bases lying between them. In germline, CDR1 is MGHDK, CDR2 SYGVNS. The CDR3 loop is CASSDPQDYNSPLHF. The CDR3 coding sequence is TGTGCCAGCAGTGATCCACAGGATTATAATTCACCCCTCCACTTT.

The chain combines TRBV11-2 with TRBJ1-3; no firm D call. There are 13 residues in the CDR3. The ends were cut back, 3 bases at V and 5 bases at J, with 8 bases in the middle. The V gene's germline CDR1 is SGHAT and CDR2 FQNNGV. Here the CDR3 reads CASSFQERNTIYF. The CDR3 region has the DNA TGTGCCAGCAGCTTCCAGGAGAGAAACACCATATATTTT.

V is TRBV4-2 and J is TRBJ1-2, with 9 positions matching TRBD1. CDR3 length: 16 residues. The germline V gene encodes CDR1 LGHNA and CDR2 YNFKEQ. With V trimmed by 2 bases and J by 3 bases, 7 bases remained unmatched. CDR3 protein: CASSQISTGGYYGYTF. Here the CDR3 DNA reads TGTGCCAGCAGCCAAATATCGACAGGGGGGTACTATGGCTACACCTTC.

The J gene is TRBJ1-1, the V gene TRBV25-1; 9 bases map to TRBD1. CDR1 is MGHDK, CDR2 SYGVNS, per germline. CDR3 length: 13 residues. J lost 8 bases, V lost 6 bases, and 7 bases had no gene match. The DNA of the CDR3 is TGTGCCAGCAGGGGACAGGGTAGCACGGAAGCTTTCTTT. Its protein product is CASRGQGSTEAFF.

This chain uses TRBV20-1 with TRBJ2-3; D ambiguous. Germline CDR1 DFQATT, CDR2 SNEGSKA (reference sequence). The CDR3 has 11 amino acids. V lost 3 bases to trimming and J lost 5 bases, with 6 bases between them. CDR3 amino acids: CSASGVDTQYF. CDR3 bases: TGCAGTGCTAGTGGTGTAGATACGCAGTATTTT.

This clone was seen more than once but under ten times. The rearrangement uses TRBV19 and TRBJ1-1; 9 positions agree with TRBD1. This CDR3 is built from 14 residues. V lost 6 bases to trimming and J lost 5 bases; unmatched junction nucleotides: 7. Germline-derived CDR1 and CDR2 are LNHDA and SQIVND (reference sequence). The CDR3 region has the DNA TGTGCCAGTAGGGACAGGGGCACGGGGACTGAAGCTTTCTTT. Translating it yields CASRDRGTGTEAFF. Variable domain in full (rest from reference TRBV19 and TRBJ1-1): DGGITQSPKYLFRKEGQNVTLSCEQNLNHDAMYWYRQDPGQGLRLIYYSQIVNDFQKGDIAEGYSVSREKKESFPLTVTSAQKNPTAFYLCASRDRGTGTEAFFGQGTRLTVV.

J is TRBJ2-7 and V is TRBV28; 7 bases map to TRBD2. The CDR3 covers 14 residues. The V gene end was trimmed by 6 bases and the J gene end by 6 bases; junction bases not matched to a gene: 11. CDR1 MDHEN and CDR2 SYDVKM come from the germline V gene. Written as DNA, the CDR3 is TGTGCCAGCAGACGCACTAGCGTTCCCCTCGAGCAGTACTTC. Protein sequence: CASRRTSVPLEQYF.